This T cell receptor (beta chain) comes out of a study of T-cell memory formation after mild COVID-19. Study-wide points: Clones that contracted from day 15 to 85 had balanced CD4/CD8; later expanders were CD4+ biased. Of the contracting clones, CD4+ ones lay mainly in CM and EM, and CD8+ ones in EMRA.

With constant-segment primers, 5'RACE yielded cDNA libraries of TCR alpha and TCR beta that carried sample barcodes and UMIs. TCRdb processed the 5' RACE reads anew with MiXCR; each CDR3 protein has one entry. The sample lists 150,000 to 200,000 distinct CDR3 sequences, 11% occurring once. In its sample, this clonotype was seen a few times. Its cognate antigen is unknown. The TCR sequence derives from a man younger than 35 who had mild COVID-19 (a few samples of this study predate the infection). Cell type and time point are not known. The sequencing input was PBMCs or a T cell subset sorted from them (not recorded which).

CDR3 loop: CASSLGVGAEAFF. The CDR3 nucleotides are TGCGCCAGCTCGTTGGGTGTCGGCGCTGAAGCTTTCTTT. The genes are TRBV4-3 and TRBJ1-1; D ambiguous. The V and J ends lost 8 bases and 6 bases respectively, with 16 bases between them. This CDR3 is 13 amino acids long. CDR1 and CDR2 from the germline V gene are LGHNA and YSLEER.